In this sample, the clone carrying this T cell receptor beta chain turned up many times. Its cognate antigen is unknown. Read coverage stops 3 residues before the CDR3 terminus; the germline J gene supplies the remainder. Trimming shortened V by 0 bases and J by 3 bases, and 5 bases separated the two germline ends. The CDR3 length is 12 residues. The V gene's germline CDR1 is DFQATT and CDR2 SNEGSKA (reference sequence). Caucasian heritage predominated among both patients and controls. CVID and control samples used equivalent genomic DNA input. Sequencing used immunoSEQ multiplex PCR; TCRdb keeps in-frame clones, though not all of them. The sample yields under 65,000 clones, without any singletons. This sample is part of a study of T cell clonality in common variable immunodeficiency. Study-wide results and caveats: Compared with controls, CVID subjects had fewer shared TCRbeta clones. In common variable immunodeficiency, TCR beta chains reportedly carried fewer deletions and N-nucleotide insertions.

Input material: peripheral blood mononuclear cells. This clonotype originated in a person aged 18 to 75 in good health. This chain links TRBV20-1 with TRBJ2-5, with D uncertain. The CDR3 protein is CSARELKETQYF. CDR3 DNA, as far as it was read: TGCAGTGCTAGAGAGCTAAAAGAGACC.